These 18 T cell receptor beta chains came from one sample sequenced in a study of CD8+CD57+ T cells in acquired aplastic anemia. Genomic DNA was employed as the template in profiling TCR beta VDJ and CDR3. TCRdb called the reads again in MiXCR, with one record for every CDR3 protein. Of under 250,000 distinct CDR3 sequences in the sample, 45% to 50% were seen once. In patients chosen for sequencing, flow cytometry had shown CD8+CD57+ cell expansion. What was sequenced was sorted CD4+, CD8+, or CD8+CD57+ T cells (not recorded which) from PBMCs. The receptors were gathered from a human donor with aplastic anemia.

This clonotype was observed at least ten times. The chain uses TRBV11-1 and TRBJ1-1; 10 positions agree with TRBD1. Trimming cost V 5 bases and J 1 base; bases outside gene matches: 4. CDR1 and CDR2 from the germline V gene are SGHAT and FQDESV (reference sequence). The CDR3 covers 15 residues. The CDR3 DNA sequence: TGTGCCAGCAGCCTCGACAGGGGGCGGAACACTGAAGCTTTCTTT. Encoded protein: CASSLDRGRNTEAFF.

On this clonotype itself: The junction shows a germline mismatch at one end, possibly a read error. The V and J genes are TRBV29-1 and TRBJ1-3; D unresolved. The germline V gene encodes CDR1 SQVTM and CDR2 ANQGSEA. The CDR3 is 12 residues long. The CDR3 sequence is CSGRLSGNTIHF. CDR3 DNA sequence: TGCAGCGGTAGGCTATCTGGAAACACCATACATTTT.

The chain combines TRBV2 with TRBJ1-3; possibly TRBD1 for D (5 bases). The CDR3 covers 16 residues. Trimming took 4 bases from V and 2 from J, leaving 15 bases between them. Germline loops: CDR1 SNHLY, CDR2 FYNNEI. In DNA form, the CDR3 reads TGTGCCAGCAGTGGATACAGGAACCTACCTGGAAACACCATATATTTT. This sequence encodes CASSGYRNLPGNTIYF.

Remarks on this clonotype: This may be a read error: a much more frequent sequence differs by one nucleotide. The V gene is TRBV6-6, the J gene TRBJ1-1; D gene unclear. V lost 8 bases, J lost 10 bases, and 17 bases lay in between. Germline assignment: CDR1 MNHNY and CDR2 SVGAGI (reference sequence). The CDR3 extends over 12 amino acids. The CDR3 reads CASEGRENGAFF. The CDR3, as DNA: TGTGCCAGCGAAGGGAGGGAAAATGGAGCTTTCTTT.

The J gene is TRBJ2-1, the V gene TRBV14; D not resolved. V was pared by 1 base and J by 6 bases, with 7 bases between. Per germline, CDR1 SGHDN and CDR2 FVKESK. The CDR3 spans 13 residues. The CDR3 sequence: CASSQAGTNEQFF. The CDR3 bases are TGTGCCAGCAGCCAAGCAGGCACCAATGAGCAGTTCTTC.

The gene calls are TRBV19 and TRBJ2-7, with 8 bases that match TRBD2. This CDR3 comprises 15 residues. The V gene end was trimmed by 3 bases and the J gene end by 6 bases; junction bases not matched to a gene: 10. Germline V lookup: CDR1 LNHDA, CDR2 SQIVND (reference sequence). CDR3 region: CASSMGPGREAEQYF. The CDR3 coding sequence is TGTGCCAGTAGTATGGGCCCCGGGAGGGAAGCCGAGCAGTACTTC.

At least ten counts were recorded for this clonotype. J is TRBJ2-7 and V is TRBV11-2, with 7 bases identical to TRBD1. Unmatched junction bases numbered 5, after V lost 0 bases and J lost 3 bases. The germline V gene has CDR1 SGHAT and CDR2 FQNNGV. CDR3 length: 15 residues. CDR3 loop: CASSLEGGRNYEQYF. CDR3 bases: TGTGCCAGCAGCTTAGAAGGGGGCCGGAACTACGAGCAGTACTTC.

In the case of this clonotype: A read error is possible here, since a much larger clone lies one base away. The chain employs TRBV13 and TRBJ2-7; D is unresolved. Germline CDR1 PRHDT, CDR2 FYEKMQ (reference sequence). The CDR3 has 11 amino acids. Deletions cut 1 base from V and 9 bases from J, with 7 bases between. CDR3 sequence (DNA): TGTGCCAGCAGCTTAGCGGACGGGCAGTACTTC. This gives the protein CASSLADGQYF.

The chain recombines TRBV19 with TRBJ1-5, with D hard to call. CDR3 size: 16 residues. CDR1 and CDR2 from the germline V gene are LNHDA and SQIVND (reference sequence). Trimming took 7 bases from V and 0 from J, leaving 16 bases between them. The CDR3 is CASTSRSGYSNQPQHF. CDR3 bases: TGTGCCAGTACCTCAAGGTCCGGCTATAGCAATCAGCCCCAGCATTTT.

A word on this clonotype: A read error may be the cause here, since a much bigger clone is one base away. V usage is TRBV7-9 and J usage is TRBJ2-2; no definite D call. Per germline, CDR1 SEHNR and CDR2 FQNEAQ (reference sequence). V was shortened by 10 bases and J by 0 bases, with 21 bases between the two germline ends. The CDR3 is 17 amino acids. The CDR3 here is CANRSVALVANTGELFF. The CDR3 DNA is TGTGCCAACAGATCAGTTGCACTCGTCGCGAACACCGGGGAGCTGTTTTTT. Filled out from reference TRBV7-9 and TRBJ2-2, the complete variable domain reads DTGVSQNPRHKITKRGQNVTFRCDPISEHNRLYWYRQTLGQGPEFLTYFQNEAQLEKSRLLSDRFSAERPKGSFSTLEIQRTEQGDSAMYLCANRSVALVANTGELFFGEGSRLTVL.

This clonotype has a count of ten or more. The chain combines TRBV7-9 with TRBJ2-7; D may be TRBD1 or TRBD2 (5 bases each). Trimming took off 5 bases at V and 6 bases at J, with 17 bases between the two ends. This CDR3 is 14 amino acids long. Germline CDR1 is SEHNR and CDR2 is FQNEAQ (reference sequence). The CDR3 nucleotides are TGTGCCAGCAGCGACGACAAAGGGGAGAGCGAGCAGTACTTC. Translation gives CASSDDKGESEQYF.

J is TRBJ1-4 and V is TRBV7-9, with D uncertain. Deletions cut 3 bases from V and 0 bases from J, with 5 bases between. Germline CDR1 and CDR2: SEHNR and FQNEAQ (reference sequence). The CDR3 is made up of 14 amino acids. The CDR3 region is CASSLMPTNEKLFF. In DNA form, the CDR3 reads TGTGCCAGCAGCTTGATGCCAACTAATGAAAAACTGTTTTTT.

This rearrangement joins TRBV14 to TRBJ1-4, with 10 positions matching TRBD1. V lost 9 bases to trimming and J lost 7 bases; unmatched junction nucleotides: 5. Per germline, CDR1 SGHDN and CDR2 FVKESK. The CDR3 extends over 13 amino acids. DNA for the CDR3: TGTGCCAGGTCCGGGACAGGGGCTGAAAAACTGTTTTTT. Translating it yields CARSGTGAEKLFF.

V gene TRBV7-8 combines with J gene TRBJ1-2; D gene ambiguous. The CDR3 loop spans 15 amino acids. Germline CDR1 is SGHVS and CDR2 is FQNEAQ. Trimming stripped 5 bases from V and 2 bases from J, with 15 bases between. The CDR3 DNA reads TGTGCCAGCAGCCCTCACGGAGGCATGAACTATGGCTACACCTTC. It specifies CASSPHGGMNYGYTF.

The chain uses TRBV3-1 and TRBJ2-7; D gene ambiguous. The CDR3 has 12 amino acids. V was trimmed by 1 base and J by 5 bases, leaving 6 bases between them. Germline V CDR1 and CDR2: LGHDT, YNNKEL (reference sequence). Written as DNA, the CDR3 is TGTGCCAGCAGCCAAGTTCGCCACGAGCAGTACTTC. Residues: CASSQVRHEQYF.

A remark on this clonotype: This may be a read error, as it is one base from a much larger clone. The chain links TRBV27 to TRBJ1-6; D unclear. Per the germline V gene, CDR1 is MNHEY and CDR2 is SMNVEV (reference sequence). The CDR3 has 13 residues. The CDR3 protein is CASSLVLNSPPHF. The CDR3 DNA is TGTGCCAGCAGTTTGGTCTTGAATTCACCCCCCCACTTT.

Points on this clonotype: This sequence may be a read error, since a much larger clone differs from it by one base. This CDR3 is CASSYSAGKAYEQNF. CDR3 DNA: TGTGCCAGCAGTTACTCGGCGGGGAAGGCGTACGAGCAGAACTTC. The chain carries TRBV6-5 and TRBJ2-7; a possible D gene is TRBD2 (6 bases). The CDR3 runs 15 residues. Germline-derived CDR1 and CDR2 are MNHEY and SVGAGI.

V and J are TRBV10-3 and TRBJ1-5; 7 bases map to TRBD1. The V and J ends lost 2 bases and 5 bases, in that order; junction bases with no gene match: 3. This CDR3 region has 14 residues. CDR1 is ENHRY, CDR2 SYGVKD, per germline. The CDR3 loop reads CAISEGQGDQPQHF. CDR3 nucleotides: TGTGCCATCAGTGAGGGTCAGGGGGATCAGCCCCAGCATTTT.